This entry describes one T cell receptor beta chain. It was with 60 Vbeta and 13 Jbeta primers that the PCR ran. TCRdb's copy holds only in-frame clones and misses some; the assay was immunoSEQ multiplex PCR. The sample includes about 170,000 clones, 82% of them seen just once. The data were obtained in a study of cytomegalovirus exposure and HLA in healthy donors. At collection, donors were nominally healthy, but unrecorded immune exposures were probable. The TCR originated in a girl aged 5-17 years in good health and CMV-seropositive. The sequenced sample consisted of PBMCs.

The CDR3: CASSLSGGYSPLHF. The DNA of the CDR3 is TGCGCCAGCAGCTTATCAGGGGGCTATTCACCCCTCCACTTT. The rearrangement links TRBV5-1 to TRBJ1-6; 8 bases fit TRBD1. V lost 2 bases, J lost 8 bases, and 3 bases stayed unmatched. From germline, CDR1 is SGHRS and CDR2 YFSETQ. CDR3 length: 14 amino acids.